The rows below give T cell receptor beta chains drawn from one sample of a study of cytomegalovirus exposure and HLA in healthy donors. Method: immunoSEQ multiplex PCR; TCRdb's copy keeps in-frame clones and lacks some. The data show 150,000 to 250,000 clones, more than 65% seen once. The sample consisted of PBMCs. The receptors here all came from a woman aged 25 to 39 in good health and CMV-seropositive. Each CDR3 is given with its conserved first and last residue.

V gene: TRBV2; J gene: TRBJ2-4; CDR3 protein: CASAGAKNIQYF
V gene: TRBV11-2; J gene: TRBJ2-7; CDR3 protein: CASSPNGQTYEQYF
V gene: TRBV29-1; J gene: TRBJ2-1; CDR3 protein: CSVIRAGSYNEQFF
V gene: TRBV27; J gene: TRBJ2-1; CDR3 protein: CASSEGWEQFF
V gene: TRBV28; J gene: TRBJ2-7; CDR3 protein: CASRTTGTYEQYF
V gene: TRBV7-2; J gene: TRBJ1-5; CDR3 protein: CASSLRGQPQHF
V gene: TRBV6-5; J gene: TRBJ2-2; CDR3 protein: CASSPRPNGELFF
V gene: TRBV5-4; J gene: TRBJ2-2; CDR3 protein: CASSPNQGSGELFF
V gene: TRBV7-3; J gene: TRBJ2-7; CDR3 protein: CASSLTGTGGEQYF
V gene: TRBV10-3; J gene: TRBJ2-6; CDR3 protein: CAIRNNENSGANVLTF
V gene: TRBV7-8; J gene: TRBJ2-7; CDR3 protein: CASREAGGDEQYF
V gene: TRBV5-6; J gene: TRBJ1-5; CDR3 protein: CASSRLTGDQPQHF
V gene: TRBV6-5; J gene: TRBJ1-4; CDR3 protein: CATKRTGEIEKLFF
V gene: TRBV18; J gene: TRBJ2-7; CDR3 protein: CASSLPGQYEQYF
V gene: TRBV18; J gene: TRBJ1-3; CDR3 protein: CASSPGQLSGNTIYF
V gene: TRBV6-6; J gene: TRBJ2-1; CDR3 protein: CASSHIPGLHNEQFF
V gene: TRBV5-1; J gene: TRBJ2-2; CDR3 protein: CASSIYQGINTGELFF
V gene: TRBV29-1; J gene: TRBJ2-1; CDR3 protein: CSVEVRRPGQYYNEQFF
V gene: TRBV25-1; J gene: TRBJ2-3; CDR3 protein: CASSQAPGTGGVDTQYF
V gene: TRBV5-5; J gene: TRBJ1-2; CDR3 protein: CASSPRGDYGYTF
V gene: TRBV25-1; J gene: TRBJ1-2; CDR3 protein: CASSFHETAGEGYGYTF
V gene: TRBV5-1; J gene: TRBJ2-1; CDR3 protein: CASSSGLAGYNEQFF
V gene: TRBV7-9; J gene: TRBJ1-2; CDR3 protein: CASSGQPHPGQINYGYTF
V gene: TRBV15; J gene: TRBJ1-2; CDR3 protein: CATSRGAKRSYTF
V gene: TRBV2; J gene: TRBJ2-7; CDR3 protein: CASSLRGSAREQYF
V gene: TRBV6-1; J gene: TRBJ2-7; CDR3 protein: CASDRDRAYEQYF
V gene: TRBV2; J gene: TRBJ1-2; CDR3 protein: CASSGDRGDYGYTF
V gene: TRBV7-2; J gene: TRBJ2-6; CDR3 protein: CASSPTRTGANVLTF
V gene: TRBV5-1; J gene: TRBJ2-1; CDR3 protein: CASSFLAGAYNEQFF
V gene: TRBV5-1; J gene: TRBJ2-7; CDR3 protein: CASSPGQGAGEQYF
V gene: TRBV5-1; J gene: TRBJ2-1; CDR3 protein: CASSADGQGNNEQFF